The rows below give T cell receptor beta chains drawn from one sample of a study of blood T cell repertoires in COVID-19. Clones were sequenced by immunoSEQ multiplex PCR, and TCRdb holds only the in-frame ones, with some missing. The repertoire consists of 250,000 or so clones, with 88% occurring once and the leading ten covering under 8%. The sequenced material came from peripheral blood. These receptor sequences come from a woman aged 25 to 39 with COVID-19, enrolled during active disease. CDR3s include the opening cysteine and the closing phenylalanine or tryptophan. Each record gives: V gene, D gene, J gene, clone size, CDR3 DNA, CDR3 protein. D genes are given only for firm matches. The size of a clone is reported for some rows only, either as once, few or many, or as a class for expanded clones.

>TRBV6-5|-|TRBJ2-3|-
TGTGCCAGCAGTTACGGCTTAGCCCCCACAGATACGCAGTATTTT
CASSYGLAPTDTQYF
>TRBV29-1|TRBD2|TRBJ2-5|once
TGCAGCGCCCGCCCTAGCGGGGGGGCCGAGACCCAGTACTTC
CSARPSGGAETQYF
>TRBV11-2|TRBD2|TRBJ2-5|few
TGTGCCAGCAGCTCGCCCGGAGGAGCGGGAGTTGTAAAGACCCAGTACTTC
CASSSPGGAGVVKTQYF
>TRBV4-3|-|TRBJ2-5|-
TGCGCCAGCAGCCAAGACTATTGGGAGACCCAGTACTTC
CASSQDYWETQYF
>TRBV28|-|TRBJ1-1|once
TGTGCCAGCAGTGAACCCAGGGGTATGAACACTGAAGCTTTCTTT
CASSEPRGMNTEAFF
>TRBV2|-|TRBJ2-7|-
TGTGCCAGCCTAGACAGTAACTCCTACGAGCAGTACTTC
CASLDSNSYEQYF
>TRBV5-1|-|TRBJ1-1|-
TGCGCCAGCCGGACAGCGATTGAAGCTTTCTTT
CASRTAIEAFF
>TRBV7-9|TRBD1|TRBJ1-1|-
TGTGCCAGCAGCACAACACCCGGGACAGGGGGCCGGGTGGGCACTGAAGCTTTCTTT
CASSTTPGTGGRVGTEAFF
>TRBV4-2|-|TRBJ1-1|-
TGTGCCAGCAGCCCCACCGGACAGACGAACACTGAAGCTTTCTTT
CASSPTGQTNTEAFF
>TRBV28|-|TRBJ1-2|-
TGTGCCAGCAGTTCCCCACAGGGTTATGGCTACACCTTC
CASSSPQGYGYTF
>TRBV24-1|-|TRBJ2-7|-
TGTGCCACCAGTGATCCGCGGACCTACGAGCAGTACTTC
CATSDPRTYEQYF
>TRBV19|-|TRBJ1-6|-
TGTGCCAGTAGCCAGGGTACCCCTAGGTCACCCCTCCACTTT
CASSQGTPRSPLHF
>TRBV7-2|TRBD1|TRBJ1-1|-
TGTGCCAGCAGCTTCCAGCAGGGGGTCACTGAAGCTTTCTTT
CASSFQQGVTEAFF
>TRBV4-3|-|TRBJ1-4|-
TGCGCCAGCAGCCAAGACAGGGGTTCAACTAATGAAAAACTGTTTTTT
CASSQDRGSTNEKLFF
>TRBV6-4|-|TRBJ2-3|-
TGTGCCAGCAGCCTAGGTAGTAGCACAGATACGCAGTATTTT
CASSLGSSTDTQYF
>TRBV7-2|-|TRBJ2-6|once
TGTGCCGAGAGGACTATAGGGGGGGCCAACGTCCTGACTTTC
CAERTIGGANVLTF
>TRBV28|-|TRBJ1-2|-
TGTGCCAGCAGCTCGTCGGAGGGTAGGAACTATGGCTACACCTTC
CASSSSEGRNYGYTF
>TRBV27|TRBD1|TRBJ2-7|-
TGTGCCAGCAGTTTCCTAGCCGGGACAGGGGACGCCTACGAGCAGTACTTC
CASSFLAGTGDAYEQYF
>TRBV28|TRBD1|TRBJ1-3|once
TGTGCCAGCAGTTTATTATCCAGGGGGTTATACTCTGGAAACACCATATATTTT
CASSLLSRGLYSGNTIYF
>TRBV27|TRBD1|TRBJ1-4|-
TGTGCCAGCAGTTTATACAGGGGTGAAAAACTGTTTTTT
CASSLYRGEKLFF
>TRBV11-2|TRBD1|TRBJ2-7|-
TGTGCCAGCAGCCCCGGACGGACAGGAATCTACGAGCAGTACTTC
CASSPGRTGIYEQYF
>TRBV28|TRBD1|TRBJ1-6|-
TGTGCCAGCAGTTGGCCCAAGACAGGGGGATATTCACCCCTCCACTTT
CASSWPKTGGYSPLHF
>TRBV6-1|TRBD1|TRBJ1-1|-
TGTGCCAGCAGTGAATTTCGGGACAGGGGCACTGAAGCTTTCTTT
CASSEFRDRGTEAFF
>TRBV6-1|TRBD2|TRBJ2-3|once
TGTGCCAGCAGTGAGTTAGCGGGAGTCCAAGATACGCAGTATTTT
CASSELAGVQDTQYF
>TRBV7-9|-|TRBJ2-1|-
TGTGCCAGCAGCCATGGGGGGACCGAGCAGTTCTTC
CASSHGGTEQFF
>TRBV18|-|TRBJ2-5|once
TGTGCCAGCTCACCCACGACAGGACAAGAGACCCAGTACTTC
CASSPTTGQETQYF
>TRBV9|-|TRBJ2-5|-
TGTGCCAGCAGCGTAGGAGGTTCGGCGGGAGAGACCCAGTACTTC
CASSVGGSAGETQYF
>TRBV28|TRBD1|TRBJ1-5|-
TGTGCCAGCAGTTCAAACCCTCTGGAACAGGGGAATCAGTCCCAGCATTTT
CASSSNPLEQGNQSQHF
>TRBV6-5|-|TRBJ2-3|once
TGTGCCAGCACAAAACAGGCACGCACAGATACGCAGTATTTT
CASTKQARTDTQYF
>TRBV7-6|TRBD2|TRBJ2-3|-
TGTGCCAGCAGCTCAAACCCAAGCGGGAACACAGATACGCAGTATTTT
CASSSNPSGNTDTQYF
>TRBV3-1/TRBV3-2|-|TRBJ2-2|-
TGTGCCAGCAGCCAAGGGGGAGTGGCCGGGGAGCTGTTTTTT
CASSQGGVAGELFF
>TRBV6-1|TRBD2|TRBJ2-2|-
TGTGCCAGCAGTGAAGCGCTTCCGCGCCCGGGGGGCACCGGGGAGCTGTTTTTT
CASSEALPRPGGTGELFF
>TRBV28|TRBD1|TRBJ1-1|-
TGTGCCAGCAGCCTACCCCGCGGACAGGGTAATACTGAAGCTTTCTTT
CASSLPRGQGNTEAFF
>TRBV2|TRBD2|TRBJ2-3|-
TGTGCCAGCAAACTCCTAGCGGGGAGCACAGATACGCAGTATTTT
CASKLLAGSTDTQYF